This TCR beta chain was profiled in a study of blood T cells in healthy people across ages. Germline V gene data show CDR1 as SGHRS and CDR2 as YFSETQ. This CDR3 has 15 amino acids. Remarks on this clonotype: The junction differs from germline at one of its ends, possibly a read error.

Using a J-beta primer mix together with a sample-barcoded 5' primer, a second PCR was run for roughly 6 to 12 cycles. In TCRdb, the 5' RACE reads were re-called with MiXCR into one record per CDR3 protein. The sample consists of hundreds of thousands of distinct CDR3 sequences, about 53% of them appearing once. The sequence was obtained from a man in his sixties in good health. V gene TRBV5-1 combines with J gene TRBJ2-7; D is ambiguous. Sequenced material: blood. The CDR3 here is CASGLVAFCSYEQYF. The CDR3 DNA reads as TGCGCCAGCGGCTTGGTGGCATTCTGCTCCTACGAGCAGTACTTC.